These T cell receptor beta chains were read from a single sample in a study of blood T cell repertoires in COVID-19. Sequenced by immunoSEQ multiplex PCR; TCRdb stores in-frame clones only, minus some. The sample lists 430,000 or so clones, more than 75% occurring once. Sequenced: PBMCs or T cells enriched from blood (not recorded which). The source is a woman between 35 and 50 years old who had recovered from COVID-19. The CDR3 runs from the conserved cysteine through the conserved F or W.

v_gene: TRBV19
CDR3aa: CASSPSAVSSYNEQFF

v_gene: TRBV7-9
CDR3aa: CASSPMGRILNTEAFF

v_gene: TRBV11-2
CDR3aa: CASSRRQGMVGTEAFF

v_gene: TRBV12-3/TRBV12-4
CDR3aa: CASSLAVDRTIYF

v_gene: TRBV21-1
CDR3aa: CASSKVYSGLGQVSNQPQHF

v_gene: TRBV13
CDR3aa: CASSLGGGILSYEQYF

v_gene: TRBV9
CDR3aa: CASSVEGSGGSEKLFF

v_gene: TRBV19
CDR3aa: CASRVRQGSGANVLTF

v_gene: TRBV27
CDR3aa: CASIKLGGGEVGNQPQHF

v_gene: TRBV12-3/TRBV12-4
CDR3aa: CASSLEGWQYF

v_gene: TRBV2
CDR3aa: CASSVTGKNQPQHF

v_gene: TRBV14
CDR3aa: CASSQQRAGAYGYTF

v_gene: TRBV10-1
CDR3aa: CASSESEDSTDTQYF

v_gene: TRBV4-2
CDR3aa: CASSQAGGQSYEQYF

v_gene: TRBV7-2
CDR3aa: CASSSLAGVYNEQFF

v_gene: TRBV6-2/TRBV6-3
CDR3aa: CASSSKGGGLNQPQHF

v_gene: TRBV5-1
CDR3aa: CASSPGETWDRDSYGYTF

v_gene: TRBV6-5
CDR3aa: CASSWRTGVATEAFF

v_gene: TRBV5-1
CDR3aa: CASSLAGTLGNTIYF

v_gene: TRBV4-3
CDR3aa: CASSQDWADTQYF

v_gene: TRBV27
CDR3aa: CASSLGGFGSGNTIYF

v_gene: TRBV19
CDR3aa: CASRRAGTGQNYGYTF

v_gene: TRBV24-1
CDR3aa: CATSDIRSGELFF

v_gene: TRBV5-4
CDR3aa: CASSPSGTYNEQFF

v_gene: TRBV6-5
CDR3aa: CAVRPREAGEQFF

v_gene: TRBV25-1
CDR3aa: CASSESTSGRGEQYF

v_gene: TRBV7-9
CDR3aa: CASSLGEPSPSGANVLTF

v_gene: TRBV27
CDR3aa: CASSLLSRGANYGYTF

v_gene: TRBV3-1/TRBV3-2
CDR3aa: CASSQDGIYGYTF

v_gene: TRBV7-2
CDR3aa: CASSLRTGALTYNSPLHF

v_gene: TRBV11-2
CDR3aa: CASSNYRGSEAFF

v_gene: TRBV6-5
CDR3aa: CASTLDFIYNEQFF

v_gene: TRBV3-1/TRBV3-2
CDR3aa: CASSQDPTGGSGYTF

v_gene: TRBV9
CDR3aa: CASSAGTYYNEQFF

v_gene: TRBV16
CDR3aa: CASSQYPTVWASGNTIYF

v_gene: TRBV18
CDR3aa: CASSPGQGRTEAFF

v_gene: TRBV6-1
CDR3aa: CASSEARGRRIYEQYF

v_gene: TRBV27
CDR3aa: CASSLSGRSEATNEKLFF

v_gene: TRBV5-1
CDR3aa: CASSLGQVSSYNEQFF

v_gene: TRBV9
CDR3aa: CASSVQGQSYEQYF

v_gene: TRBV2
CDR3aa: CASRTGYGTEAFF

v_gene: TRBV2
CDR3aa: CASSSSGRLTDTQYF

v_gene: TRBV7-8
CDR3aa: CASSSEANEQFF